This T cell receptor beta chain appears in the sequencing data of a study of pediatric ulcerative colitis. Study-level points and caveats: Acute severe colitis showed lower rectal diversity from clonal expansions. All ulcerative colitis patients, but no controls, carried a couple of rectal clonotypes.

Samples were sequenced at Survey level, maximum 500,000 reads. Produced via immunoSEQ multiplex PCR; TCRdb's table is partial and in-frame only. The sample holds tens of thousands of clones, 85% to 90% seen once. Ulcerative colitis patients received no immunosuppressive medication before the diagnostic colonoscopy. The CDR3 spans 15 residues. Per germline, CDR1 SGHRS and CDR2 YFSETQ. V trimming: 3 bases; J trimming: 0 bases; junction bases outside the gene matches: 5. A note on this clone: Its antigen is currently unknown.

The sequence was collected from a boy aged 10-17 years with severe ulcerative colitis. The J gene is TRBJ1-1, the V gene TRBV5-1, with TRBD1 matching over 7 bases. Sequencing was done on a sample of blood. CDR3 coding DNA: TGCGCCAGCAGCTCAAAGGGACAGCTGAACACTGAAGCTTTCTTT. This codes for CASSSKGQLNTEAFF.